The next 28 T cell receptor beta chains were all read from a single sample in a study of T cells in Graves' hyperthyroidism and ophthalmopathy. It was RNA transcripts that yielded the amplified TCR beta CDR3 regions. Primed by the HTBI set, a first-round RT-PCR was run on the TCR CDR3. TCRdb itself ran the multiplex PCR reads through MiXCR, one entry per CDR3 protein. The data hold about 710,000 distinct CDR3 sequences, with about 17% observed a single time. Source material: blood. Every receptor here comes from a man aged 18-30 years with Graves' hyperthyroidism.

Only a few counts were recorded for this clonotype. The CDR3 DNA follows: TGCAGTGCTCCCCTAGCGGGAAGGATAGATGAGCAGTTCTTC. The encoded protein is CSAPLAGRIDEQFF. The chain combines TRBV20-1 with TRBJ2-1; 9 bases are shared with TRBD2. CDR3 size: 14 residues. The germline V gene encodes CDR1 DFQATT and CDR2 SNEGSKA (reference sequence). V shed 5 bases, J shed 8 bases, and the junction held 10 bases outside the gene matches.

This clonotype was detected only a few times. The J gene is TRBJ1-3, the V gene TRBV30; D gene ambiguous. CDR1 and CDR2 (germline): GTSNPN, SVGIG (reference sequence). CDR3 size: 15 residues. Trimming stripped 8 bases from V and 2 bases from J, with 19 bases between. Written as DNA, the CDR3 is TGTGCCCAGATCCCAATGAGGAGTACTGGAAACACCATATATTTT. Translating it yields CAQIPMRSTGNTIYF.

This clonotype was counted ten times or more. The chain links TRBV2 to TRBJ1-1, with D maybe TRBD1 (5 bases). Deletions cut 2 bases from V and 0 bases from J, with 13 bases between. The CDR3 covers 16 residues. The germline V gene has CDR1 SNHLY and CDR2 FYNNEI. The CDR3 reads CASSELGRAMNTEAFF. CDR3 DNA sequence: TGTGCCAGCAGTGAATTGGGACGCGCGATGAACACTGAAGCTTTCTTT.

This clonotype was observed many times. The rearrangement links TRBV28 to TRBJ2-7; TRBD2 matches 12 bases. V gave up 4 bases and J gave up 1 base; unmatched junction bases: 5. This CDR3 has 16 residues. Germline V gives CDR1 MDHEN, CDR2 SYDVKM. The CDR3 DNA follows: TGTGCCAGCAGTTCCCCGGGACTAGCGGGTTCCTACGAGCAGTACTTC. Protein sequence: CASSSPGLAGSYEQYF.

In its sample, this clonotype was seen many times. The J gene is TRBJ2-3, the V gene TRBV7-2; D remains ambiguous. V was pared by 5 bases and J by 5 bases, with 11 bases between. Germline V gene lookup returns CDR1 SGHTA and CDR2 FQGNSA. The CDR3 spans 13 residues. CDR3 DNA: TGTGCCAGCAGCCATTCGAAGCGAGATACGCAGTATTTT. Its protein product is CASSHSKRDTQYF.

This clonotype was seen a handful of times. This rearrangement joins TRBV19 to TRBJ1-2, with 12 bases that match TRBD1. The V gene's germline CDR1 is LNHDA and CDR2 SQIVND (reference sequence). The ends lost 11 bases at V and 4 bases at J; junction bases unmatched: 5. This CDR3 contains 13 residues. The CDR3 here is CAGGQGAGYGYTF. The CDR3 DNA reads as TGTGCCGGGGGACAGGGGGCCGGCTATGGCTACACCTTC.

The CDR3 region is CASSQEVTGVTGELFF. The DNA for the CDR3 is TGTGCCAGCAGCCAAGAAGTGACAGGAGTCACCGGGGAGCTGTTTTTT. V gene TRBV4-2 combines with J gene TRBJ2-2, with a tentative D call TRBD1 (6 bases). Trimming pared 0 bases from V and 4 bases from J, leaving 12 bases between. This CDR3 spans 16 amino acids. Germline CDR1 is LGHNA and CDR2 is YNFKEQ.

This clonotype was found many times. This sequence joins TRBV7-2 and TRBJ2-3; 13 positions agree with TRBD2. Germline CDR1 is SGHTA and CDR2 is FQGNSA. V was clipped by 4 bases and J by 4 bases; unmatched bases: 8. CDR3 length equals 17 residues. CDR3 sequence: CASSSPAGTSGADTQYF. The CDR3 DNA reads TGTGCCAGCAGCTCCCCAGCCGGGACTAGCGGGGCAGATACGCAGTATTTT.

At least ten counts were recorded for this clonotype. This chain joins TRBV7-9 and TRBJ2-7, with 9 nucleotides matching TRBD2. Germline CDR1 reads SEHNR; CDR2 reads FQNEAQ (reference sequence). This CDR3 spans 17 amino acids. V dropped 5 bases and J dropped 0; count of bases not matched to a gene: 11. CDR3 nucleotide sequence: TGTGCCAGCAGCCCTGGGAGAGATAGCGGGAGCTCCTACGAGCAGTACTTC. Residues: CASSPGRDSGSSYEQYF.

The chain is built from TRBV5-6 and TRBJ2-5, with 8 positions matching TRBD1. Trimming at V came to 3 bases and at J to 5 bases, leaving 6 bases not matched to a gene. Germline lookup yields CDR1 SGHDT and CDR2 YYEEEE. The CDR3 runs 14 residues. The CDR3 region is CASSWARGPETQYF. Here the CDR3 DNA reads TGTGCCAGCAGCTGGGCCAGGGGGCCGGAGACCCAGTACTTC. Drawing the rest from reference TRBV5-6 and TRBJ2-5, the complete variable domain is DAGVTQSPTHLIKTRGQQVTLRCSPKSGHDTVSWYQQALGQGPQFIFQYYEEEERQRGNFPDRFSGHQFPNYSSELNVNALLLGDSALYLCASSWARGPETQYFGPGTRLLVL.

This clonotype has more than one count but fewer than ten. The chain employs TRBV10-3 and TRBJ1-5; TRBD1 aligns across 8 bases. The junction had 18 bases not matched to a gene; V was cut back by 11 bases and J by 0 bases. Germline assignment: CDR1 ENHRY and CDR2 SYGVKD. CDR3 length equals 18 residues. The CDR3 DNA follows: TGTGCCGCCGACTACCGGGACAGGATTGTCTATAGCAATCAGCCCCAGCATTTT. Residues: CAADYRDRIVYSNQPQHF.

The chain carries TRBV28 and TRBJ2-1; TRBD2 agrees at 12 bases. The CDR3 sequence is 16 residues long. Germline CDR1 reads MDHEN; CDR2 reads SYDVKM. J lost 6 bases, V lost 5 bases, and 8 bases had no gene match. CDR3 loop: CASSPLAGGPPNEQFF. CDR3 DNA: TGTGCCAGCAGTCCCCTAGCGGGAGGGCCACCCAATGAGCAGTTCTTC.

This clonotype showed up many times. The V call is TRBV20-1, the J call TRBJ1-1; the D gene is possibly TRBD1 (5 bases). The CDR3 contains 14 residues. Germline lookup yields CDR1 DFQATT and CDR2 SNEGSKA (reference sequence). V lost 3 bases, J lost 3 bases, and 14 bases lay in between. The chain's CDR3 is CSARGGGRDTEAFF. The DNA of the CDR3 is TGCAGTGCTAGGGGGGGGGGAAGGGACACTGAAGCTTTCTTT.

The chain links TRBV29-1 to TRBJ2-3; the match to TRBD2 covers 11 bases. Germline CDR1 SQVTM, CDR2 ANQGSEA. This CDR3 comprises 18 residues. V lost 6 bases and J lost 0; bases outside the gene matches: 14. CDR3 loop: CSVPGWGLADKSTDTQYF. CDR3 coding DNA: TGCAGCGTCCCCGGGTGGGGACTAGCGGACAAGAGCACAGATACGCAGTATTTT.

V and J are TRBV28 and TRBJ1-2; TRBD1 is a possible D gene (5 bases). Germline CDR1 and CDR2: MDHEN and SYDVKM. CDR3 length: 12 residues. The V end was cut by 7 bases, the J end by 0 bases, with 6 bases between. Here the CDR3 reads CASKQANYGYTF. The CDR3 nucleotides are TGTGCCAGCAAACAGGCTAACTATGGCTACACCTTC.

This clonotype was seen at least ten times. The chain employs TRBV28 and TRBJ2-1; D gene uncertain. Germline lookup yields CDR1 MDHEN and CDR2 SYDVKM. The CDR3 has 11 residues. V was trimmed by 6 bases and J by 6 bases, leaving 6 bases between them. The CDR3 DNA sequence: TGTGCCAGCAGCTTAGGCAATGAGCAGTTCTTC. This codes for CASSLGNEQFF.

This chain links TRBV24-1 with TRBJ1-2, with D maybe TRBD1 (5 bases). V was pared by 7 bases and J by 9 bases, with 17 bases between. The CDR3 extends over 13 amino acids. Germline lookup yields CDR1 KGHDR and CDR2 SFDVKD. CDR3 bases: TGTGCCACCAGACCCGGGGGGGAGGCGAGCTACACCTTC. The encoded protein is CATRPGGEASYTF.

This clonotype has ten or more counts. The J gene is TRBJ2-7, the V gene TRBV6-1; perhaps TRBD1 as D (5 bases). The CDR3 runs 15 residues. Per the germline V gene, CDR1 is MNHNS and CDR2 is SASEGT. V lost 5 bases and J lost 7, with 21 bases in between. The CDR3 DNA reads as TGTGCCAGCAGTCTCGAGGCAGGGTCTGTAGGAGAGCAGTACTTC. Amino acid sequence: CASSLEAGSVGEQYF.

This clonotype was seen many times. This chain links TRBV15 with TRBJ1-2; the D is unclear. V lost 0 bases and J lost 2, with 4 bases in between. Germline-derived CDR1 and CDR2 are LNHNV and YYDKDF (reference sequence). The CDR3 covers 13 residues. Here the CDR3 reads CATSRDRNYGYTF. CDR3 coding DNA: TGTGCCACCAGCAGAGACAGGAACTATGGCTACACCTTC.

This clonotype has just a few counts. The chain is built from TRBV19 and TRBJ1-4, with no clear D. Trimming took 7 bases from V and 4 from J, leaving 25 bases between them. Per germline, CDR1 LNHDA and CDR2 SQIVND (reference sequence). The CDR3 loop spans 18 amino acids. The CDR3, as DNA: TGTGCCAGTACCCTATATCCACCGCGGACGGGTCTTAATGAAAAACTGTTTTTT. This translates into CASTLYPPRTGLNEKLFF.

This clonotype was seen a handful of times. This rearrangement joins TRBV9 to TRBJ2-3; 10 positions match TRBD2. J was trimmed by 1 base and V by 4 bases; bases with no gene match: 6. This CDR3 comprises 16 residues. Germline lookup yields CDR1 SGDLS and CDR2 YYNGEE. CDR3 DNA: TGTGCCAGCAGCCCTAGAGGACTAGCGGGCACAGATACGCAGTATTTT. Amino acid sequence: CASSPRGLAGTDTQYF.

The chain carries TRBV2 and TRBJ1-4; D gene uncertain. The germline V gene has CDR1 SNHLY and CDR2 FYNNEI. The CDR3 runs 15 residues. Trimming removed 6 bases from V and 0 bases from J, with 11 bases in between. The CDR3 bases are TGTGCCAGCAGGAATGATGTTGCAACTAATGAAAAACTGTTTTTT. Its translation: CASRNDVATNEKLFF.

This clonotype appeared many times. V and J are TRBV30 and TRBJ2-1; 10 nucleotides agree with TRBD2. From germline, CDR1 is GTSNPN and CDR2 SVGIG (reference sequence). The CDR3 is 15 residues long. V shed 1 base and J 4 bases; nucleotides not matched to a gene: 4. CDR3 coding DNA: TGTGCCTGGAGTGGGGGACTAGCGCTATACAATGAGCAGTTCTTC. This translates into CAWSGGLALYNEQFF.

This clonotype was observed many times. The CDR3 is CASRINGGQPQHF. CDR3 DNA sequence: TGTGCCAGTAGGATCAACGGAGGTCAGCCCCAGCATTTT. This chain connects TRBV19 to TRBJ1-5; D is undetermined. CDR3 length: 13 amino acids. In germline, CDR1 is LNHDA, CDR2 SQIVND (reference sequence). V was pared by 6 bases and J by 6 bases, with 12 bases between. The full variable domain, rest sourced from reference TRBV19 and TRBJ1-5, is DGGITQSPKYLFRKEGQNVTLSCEQNLNHDAMYWYRQDPGQGLRLIYYSQIVNDFQKGDIAEGYSVSREKKESFPLTVTSAQKNPTAFYLCASRINGGQPQHFGDGTRLSIL.

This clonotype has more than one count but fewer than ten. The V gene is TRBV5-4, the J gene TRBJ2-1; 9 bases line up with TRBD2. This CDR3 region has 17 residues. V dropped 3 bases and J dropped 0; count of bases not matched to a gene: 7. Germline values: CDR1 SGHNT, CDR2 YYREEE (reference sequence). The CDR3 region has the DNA TGTGCCAGCAGCTGGGGGACTAGCTGGAGCTCCTACAATGAGCAGTTCTTC. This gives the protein CASSWGTSWSSYNEQFF.

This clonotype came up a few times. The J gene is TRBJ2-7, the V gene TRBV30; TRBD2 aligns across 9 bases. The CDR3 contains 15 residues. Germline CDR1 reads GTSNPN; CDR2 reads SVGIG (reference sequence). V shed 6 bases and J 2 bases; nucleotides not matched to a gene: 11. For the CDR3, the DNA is TGTGCCTGTACAGGGGCTAGCGGGATGACCTACGAGCAGTACTTC. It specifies CACTGASGMTYEQYF. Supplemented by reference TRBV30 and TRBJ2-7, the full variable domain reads SQTIHQWPATLVQPVGSPLSLECTVEGTSNPNLYWYRQAAGRGLQLLFYSVGIGQISSEVPQNLSASRPQDRQFILSSKKLLLSDSGFYLCACTGASGMTYEQYFGPGTRLTVT.

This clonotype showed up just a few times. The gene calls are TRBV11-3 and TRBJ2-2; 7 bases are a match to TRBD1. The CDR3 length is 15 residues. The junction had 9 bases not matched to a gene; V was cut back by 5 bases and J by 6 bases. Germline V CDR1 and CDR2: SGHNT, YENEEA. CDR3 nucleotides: TGTGCCAGCAGCCCAGGACAGGTCTCTTCCGGGGAGCTGTTTTTT. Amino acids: CASSPGQVSSGELFF.

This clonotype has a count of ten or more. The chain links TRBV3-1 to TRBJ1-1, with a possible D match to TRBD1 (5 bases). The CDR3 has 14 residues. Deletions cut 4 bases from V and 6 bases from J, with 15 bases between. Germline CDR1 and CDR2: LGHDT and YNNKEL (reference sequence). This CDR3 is CASSPPQGRAEAFF. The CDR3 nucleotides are TGTGCCAGCAGCCCACCGCAGGGCAGGGCTGAAGCTTTCTTT.